This T cell receptor beta chain was obtained from a study of post-analysis software for immune sequencing data. Unique molecular identifiers tagged the TCR beta cDNA libraries. The yield from about 1 to 10 million T cells was around 500,000 cDNA molecules in total. MiXCR, applied by TCRdb to the PCR reads, yields one record per CDR3 protein. This table has about 190,000 distinct CDR3 sequences, approximately 30% appearing once. The CDR3 consists of 16 residues. The V gene's germline CDR1 is SGHVT and CDR2 SQSDAQ. The V gene lost 5 bases and the J gene lost 3 bases, with 20 bases spanning the gap. Only a few counts were recorded for this clonotype. Its target is unknown. Study conclusions and caveats: When the samples were clustered directly with F measure, those that had been prepared in the same batch showed strong co-clustering. Roughly five TRBV segments were significantly more frequent in patients than in controls. TRBV5-6, TRBV5-1 and TRBV20-1 were among these segments.

Sequencing input: blood. The chain recombines TRBV7-4 with TRBJ2-7, with a weak D call TRBD2 (6 bases). The source is a girl aged 2 to 17 with multiple sclerosis. The CDR3 protein is CASSPQSSGLDYEQYF. CDR3 DNA: TGTGCCAGCAGCCCACAGAGCTCGGGACTGGACTACGAGCAGTACTTC.